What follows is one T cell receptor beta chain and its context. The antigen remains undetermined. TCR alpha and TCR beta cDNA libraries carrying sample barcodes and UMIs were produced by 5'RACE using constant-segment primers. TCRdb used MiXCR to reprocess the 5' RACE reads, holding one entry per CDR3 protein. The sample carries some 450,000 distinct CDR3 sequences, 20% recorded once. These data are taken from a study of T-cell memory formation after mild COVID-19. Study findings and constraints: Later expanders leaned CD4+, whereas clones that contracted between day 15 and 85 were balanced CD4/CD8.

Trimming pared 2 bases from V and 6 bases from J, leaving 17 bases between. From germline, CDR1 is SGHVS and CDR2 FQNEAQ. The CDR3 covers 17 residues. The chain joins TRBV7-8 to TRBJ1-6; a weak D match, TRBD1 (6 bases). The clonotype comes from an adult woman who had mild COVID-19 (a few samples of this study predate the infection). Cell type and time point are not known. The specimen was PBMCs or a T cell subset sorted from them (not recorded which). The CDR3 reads CASSLKGENSFNSPLHF. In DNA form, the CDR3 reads TGTGCCAGCAGCTTAAAGGGGGAAAACAGCTTTAATTCACCCCTCCACTTT. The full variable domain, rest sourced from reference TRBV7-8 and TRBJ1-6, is GAGVSQSPRYKVAKRGQDVALRCDPISGHVSLFWYQQALGQGPEFLTYFQNEAQLDKSGLPSDRFFAERPEGSVSTLKIQRTQQEDSAVYLCASSLKGENSFNSPLHFGNGTRLTVT.